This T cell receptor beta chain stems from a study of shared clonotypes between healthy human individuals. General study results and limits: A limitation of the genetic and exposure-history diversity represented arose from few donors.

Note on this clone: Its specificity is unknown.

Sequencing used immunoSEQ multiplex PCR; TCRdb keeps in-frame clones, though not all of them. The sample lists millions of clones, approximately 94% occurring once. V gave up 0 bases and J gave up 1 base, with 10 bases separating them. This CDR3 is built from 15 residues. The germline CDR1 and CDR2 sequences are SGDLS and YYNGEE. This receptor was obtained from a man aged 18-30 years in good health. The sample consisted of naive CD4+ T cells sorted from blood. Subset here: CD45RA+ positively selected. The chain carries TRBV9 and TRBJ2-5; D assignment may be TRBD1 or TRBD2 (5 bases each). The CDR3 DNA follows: TGTGCCAGCAGCGTAGAGGGGCGGGTCCAAGAGACCCAGTACTTC. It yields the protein CASSVEGRVQETQYF.